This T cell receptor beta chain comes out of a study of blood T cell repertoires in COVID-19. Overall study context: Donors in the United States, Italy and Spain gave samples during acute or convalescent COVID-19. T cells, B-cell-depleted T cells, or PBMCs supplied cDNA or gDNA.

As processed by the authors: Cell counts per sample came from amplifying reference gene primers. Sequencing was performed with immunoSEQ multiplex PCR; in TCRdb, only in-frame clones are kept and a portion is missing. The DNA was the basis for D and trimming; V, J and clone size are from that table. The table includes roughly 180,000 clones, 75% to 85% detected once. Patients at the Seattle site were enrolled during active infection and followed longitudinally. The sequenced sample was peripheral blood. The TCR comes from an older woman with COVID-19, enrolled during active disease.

The CDR3 DNA reads TGTGCCACCAGTGCCCCAGCGGGAGAAGGAACCGGGGAGCTGTTTTTT. Translation gives CATSAPAGEGTGELFF. The chain uses TRBV24-1 and TRBJ2-2, with TRBD2 matching over 8 bases. V gave up 5 bases and J gave up 5 bases; unmatched junction bases: 9. In germline, CDR1 is KGHDR, CDR2 SFDVKD. The CDR3 is 16 amino acids.